This entry concerns a single T cell receptor (beta chain). Sequenced by immunoSEQ multiplex PCR; TCRdb stores in-frame clones only, minus some. The sample lists 70,000 or so clones; 75% to 90% were seen once. CDR1 and CDR2 from the germline V gene are SQVTM and ANQGSEA. The CDR3 loop spans 15 amino acids. V lost 6 bases and J 6 bases, leaving 21 bases between the germline ends. This sample is drawn from a study of OX40 agonist ivuxolimab in advanced cancers. Blood sampling was done at baseline, cycle 4 day 1, and cycle 7 day 1. The material was CD4+ or CD8+ T cells sorted from blood, obtained in a trial of the OX40 agonist ivuxolimab. The TCR comes from an adult with an advanced solid tumor such as melanoma, head and neck, liver or kidney cancer. The J gene is TRBJ2-1, the V gene TRBV29-1; tentative D call: TRBD1 (5 bases). DNA of the CDR3: TGCAGCGTCCATCAGGGTAACCTAATGATCAATGAGCAGTTCTTC. This encodes CSVHQGNLMINEQFF.